The rows below give T cell receptor beta chains drawn from one sample of a study of T cells after posttransplantation cyclophosphamide. The table came from immunoSEQ multiplex PCR; TCRdb's copy has only in-frame clones and leaves some out. The table shows about 9,800 clones, with more than 70% occurring only once. The sample consisted of PBMCs, taken just over 440 days after allogeneic stem cell transplant with calcineurin inhibitor and methotrexate. All receptors come from a male patient aged 50 to 60 who received an allogeneic stem cell transplant from an unrelated donor, was CMV-positive, and had chronic GVHD only. Some T cells may arise from the graft donor. Both conserved end residues are part of each CDR3. D genes are given only for firm matches. Rows give clone size only sometimes, using once, few, many, or a class for an expanded clone.

J gene | clone size | D gene | V gene | CDR3 DNA | CDR3 protein
TRBJ1-5 | few | TRBD1 | TRBV10-3 | TGTGCCATCAGTGAGTCGAAAGGGGGCCAGCCCCAGCATTTT | CAISESKGGQPQHF
TRBJ2-3 | . | . | TRBV11-3 | TGTGCCAGCAGCTTGCGGAGCAAAGGTATCACAGATACGCAGTATTTT | CASSLRSKGITDTQYF
TRBJ2-7 | . | . | TRBV6-1 | TGTGCCAGCAGTGAAGACTCCAACGACTACGAGCAGTACTTC | CASSEDSNDYEQYF
TRBJ1-5 | . | . | TRBV6-1 | TGTGCCAGCAGTGGCGGACAGTACAATCAGCCCCAGCATTTT | CASSGGQYNQPQHF
TRBJ1-1 | . | TRBD1 | TRBV6-1 | TGTGCCAGCAGACAAGGACAGGTGAACACTGAAGCTTTCTTT | CASRQGQVNTEAFF
TRBJ2-1 | once | . | TRBV5-4 | TGTGCCAGCAGCTTCGGACGCAGGGCAGGTAGCAATGAGCAGTTCTTC | CASSFGRRAGSNEQFF
TRBJ1-2 | . | . | TRBV5-1 | TGCGCCAGCAGCTTGGGGGACGGGAGGGGAGGCTACACCTTC | CASSLGDGRGGYTF
TRBJ2-5 | . | TRBD1 | TRBV7-8 | TGTGCCAGCAGCTTACTTCGGACAGGCTCTCCTTACCAAGAGACCCAGTACTTC | CASSLLRTGSPYQETQYF
TRBJ2-2 | . | TRBD1 | TRBV4-1 | TGCGCCAGCAGCCCCCGGACAGGGAACACCGGGGAGCTGTTTTTT | CASSPRTGNTGELFF
TRBJ2-3 | . | TRBD2 | TRBV7-6 | TGTGCCAGCAGCTTCCCCTCGGAGCGGGGGGGGGCAGATACGCAGTATTTT | CASSFPSERGGADTQYF
TRBJ1-2 | . | TRBD1 | TRBV4-1 | TGCGCCAGCAGCCAAGACGGGACAGGGGATGGCTACACCTTC | CASSQDGTGDGYTF
TRBJ2-5 | . | TRBD2 | TRBV25-1 | TGTGCCAGGCTACTTCCGACTCCTAGCGGAGGGTACCAAGAGACCCAGTACTTC | CARLLPTPSGGYQETQYF
TRBJ2-2 | once | TRBD2 | TRBV9 | TGTGCCAGCAGCGTAAGTGGGACTAGTGGCACCGGGGAGCTGTTTTTT | CASSVSGTSGTGELFF
TRBJ2-1 | . | TRBD2 | TRBV7-6 | TGTGCCAGCAGCCCATCTAGCGGCAGCTCCTACAATGAGCAGTTCTTC | CASSPSSGSSYNEQFF
TRBJ2-7 | . | TRBD1 | TRBV6-6 | TGTGCCAGCAGTTACAAGACAGGGGTGTTATACGAGCAGTACTTC | CASSYKTGVLYEQYF
TRBJ1-6 | . | TRBD1 | TRBV7-3 | TGTGCCAGCAGCTTGGGGGGACAGTTTTCACCCCTCCACTTT | CASSLGGQFSPLHF
TRBJ1-2 | . | . | TRBV11-1 | TGTGCCAGCAGCTCCCGGGGAGGGCACTATGGCTACACCTTC | CASSSRGGHYGYTF
TRBJ1-2 | few | . | TRBV7-9 | TGTGCCAGCAGCTCTGGACAGAGTCTAAACTATGGCTACACCTTC | CASSSGQSLNYGYTF
TRBJ1-2 | . | TRBD1 | TRBV6-5 | TGTGCCAGCAGACAGGGGGCCGGCTATGGCTACACCTTC | CASRQGAGYGYTF
TRBJ1-1 | . | TRBD1 | TRBV5-1 | TGCGCCAGCAGCGACAGGGGGCGGAACACTGAAGCTTTCTTT | CASSDRGRNTEAFF
TRBJ2-7 | . | TRBD2 | TRBV2 | TGTGCCAGCAGCCCCGCACTAGCGAGAGACTACGAGCAGTACTTC | CASSPALARDYEQYF
TRBJ2-1 | few | TRBD2 | TRBV7-9 | TGTGCCAGCAGCCCTAGCGGGAGAAACAATGAGCAGTTCTTC | CASSPSGRNNEQFF
TRBJ2-3 | once | TRBD2 | TRBV4-2 | TGTGCCAGCAGCCAAGGCACCGGTGGGGCGGGGGGGCGGGATACGCAGTATTTT | CASSQGTGGAGGRDTQYF
TRBJ2-7 | . | TRBD1 | TRBV6-5 | TGTGCCAGCAGTCCCGGGACAGGGAGATACGAGCAGTACTTC | CASSPGTGRYEQYF
TRBJ2-4 | once | . | TRBV6-1 | TGTGCCAGCAGTGAGACGTTCAGGCACTTC | CASSETFRHF
TRBJ2-5 | . | . | TRBV5-4 | TGTGCCAGCAGCCCGATGGAGGGAGGAGAGACCCAGTACTTC | CASSPMEGGETQYF
TRBJ1-3 | . | . | TRBV19 | TGTGCCGGACGGGGTTCCCCTGGAAACACCATATATTTT | CAGRGSPGNTIYF
TRBJ1-3 | . | TRBD1 | TRBV9 | TGTGCCAGCAGCGACGGACAGGGTACTGGAAACACCATATATTTT | CASSDGQGTGNTIYF
TRBJ2-2 | . | TRBD2 | TRBV10-3 | TGTGCCATCAGTGGGAGAAGCGGGAGTGGCACCGGGGAGCTGTTTTTT | CAISGRSGSGTGELFF
TRBJ2-3 | . | . | TRBV9 | TGTGCCAGCAGCGTAGATAGGGGGACAGATACGCAGTATTTT | CASSVDRGTDTQYF
TRBJ2-1 | . | TRBD2 | TRBV19 | TGTGCCAGTAGCCTAGCGGACTCGTACAATGAGCAGTTCTTC | CASSLADSYNEQFF
TRBJ2-7 | . | . | TRBV27 | TGTGCCAGCAGTTATTCGGGAGTACCCAAGTTTCTAAGCTCCTACGAGCAGTACTTC | CASSYSGVPKFLSSYEQYF
TRBJ2-3 | . | TRBD1 | TRBV18 | TGTGCCAGCTCACCACGGACAGGGTCGGGGGATACGCAGTATTTT | CASSPRTGSGDTQYF
TRBJ1-2 | . | . | TRBV20-1 | TGCAGGGGGCGGGGGAGGGATGGCTACACCTTC | CRGRGRDGYTF
TRBJ1-2 | . | . | TRBV27 | TGTGCCAGCAGTGGACAGAACTATGGCTACACCTTC | CASSGQNYGYTF
TRBJ1-5 | . | TRBD1 | TRBV28 | TGTGCCAGCCGGGACAGTCCAAATCAGCCCCAGCATTTT | CASRDSPNQPQHF
TRBJ2-7 | . | TRBD2 | TRBV4-3 | TGCGCCAGCAGCCAACTAGCGGGAGGGTACGAGCAGTACTTC | CASSQLAGGYEQYF
TRBJ1-1 | . | TRBD1 | TRBV27 | TGTGCCAGCAGTTTTACCGGGACAGGGGAAAGTTCGTCCACTGAAGCTTTCTTT | CASSFTGTGESSSTEAFF
TRBJ2-7 | once | TRBD1 | TRBV6-1 | TGTGCCAGCAGTTCTTACCCGGGACAGGCCTACGAGCAGTACTTC | CASSSYPGQAYEQYF
TRBJ1-2 | few | . | TRBV10-3 | TGTGCCATCAGTGAGTGGGCAGATGGCTACACCTTC | CAISEWADGYTF
TRBJ2-3 | . | TRBD2 | TRBV6-4 | TGTGCCAGCAGTGACTCCTCGGGGGGGCCAGGGACAGATACGCAGTATTTT | CASSDSSGGPGTDTQYF